A selection of T cell receptor beta chains follows, all from one sample in a study of T cell responses to AZD1222 COVID-19 vaccine. This table comes from immunoSEQ multiplex PCR, and its TCRdb copy is limited to in-frame clones, with some not included. The table shows 110,000 to 150,000 clones, with about 93% occurring only once. The source material was peripheral blood, sampled on day 0 of AZD1222 vaccination. These receptors were collected from an adult in good health. The conserved cysteine and the conserved F or W are not part of the CDR3 here. D genes are given only for firm matches. Some rows have no size entry. The others give once, few or many, or a class for an expanded clone.

CDR3: ASRAGLAGVGWETQY; size: -; D: TRBD2; V: TRBV2
CDR3: ASSLAGPALSSYNEQF; size: -; D: -; V: TRBV7-2
CDR3: ASSDGFPGEYNEQF; size: few; D: -; V: TRBV6-1
CDR3: ASTISQHSYEQY; size: once; D: -; V: TRBV28
CDR3: ASSLVGGTGNTIY; size: -; D: -; V: TRBV7-2
CDR3: ASSPGQGVGYGYT; size: -; D: TRBD1; V: TRBV5-1
CDR3: ASSLEGQKWTEAF; size: -; D: -; V: TRBV5-1
CDR3: ASSQEDLFVGEKLF; size: -; D: -; V: TRBV4-1
CDR3: ASSPAGTTNEKLF; size: -; D: -; V: TRBV5-5
CDR3: AGIWRRDSPLH; size: -; D: -; V: TRBV5-1
CDR3: ASSGRDGDQSAF; size: -; D: -; V: TRBV9
CDR3: ASAGGGDLRNEQF; size: -; D: TRBD2; V: TRBV12-5
CDR3: ASSLVAGVSYNEQF; size: -; D: TRBD2; V: TRBV7-3
CDR3: ASSPGLAGLDEQF; size: -; D: TRBD2; V: TRBV11-2
CDR3: SASKPTSGYTGELF; size: -; D: TRBD2; V: TRBV20-1
CDR3: ASSQGLGQPQH; size: -; D: -; V: TRBV6-2/TRBV6-3
CDR3: ASSLGLDGADTQY; size: -; D: TRBD2; V: TRBV9
CDR3: ASSQRLGRGGGYT; size: -; D: -; V: TRBV14
CDR3: ATCQGGGIHQPQH; size: -; D: TRBD1; V: TRBV19
CDR3: ASSPRVGDTGELF; size: -; D: -; V: TRBV18
CDR3: ASSLAQAGGYT; size: -; D: -; V: TRBV3-1/TRBV3-2
CDR3: ASSLAGGANTGELF; size: -; D: TRBD2; V: TRBV5-6
CDR3: ASSSRGRPEAF; size: -; D: -; V: TRBV7-2
CDR3: ASSPGTAGGEKLF; size: -; D: -; V: TRBV9
CDR3: ASRVGGKNIQY; size: -; D: -; V: TRBV12-3/TRBV12-4
CDR3: ASSLAGGAYNEQF; size: -; D: TRBD2; V: TRBV7-2